This TCR beta chain was documented in a study of T-cell memory formation after mild COVID-19 (dated by TCRdb to the early 2020s). Background for the entire study: TCR sequence clusters from the two donors were found to be largely donor specific. In two donors, T-cell clones that expanded and contracted after mild COVID-19 were followed by sequencing TCRalpha and TCRbeta repertoires longitudinally. Two young, previously healthy adult volunteers, one female and one male, were included in the cohort.

General study outcomes and caveats: Contracting CD4+ clones appeared mostly in the CM and EM memory subsets, whereas CD8+ clones were enriched in EMRA. The study included only a couple of mild cases, and larger cohorts that include severe cases with pre-infection samples were judged to be necessary. The second-wave clones that peaked on day 37 were not confirmed to be SARS-CoV-2 specific. Clones that contracted from day 15 to 85 showed balanced CD4/CD8 phenotypes, whereas a second wave of clones that expanded from day 15 to 37 leaned towards CD4+. Some responding clones were found in pre-infection memory, which suggests that pre-existing cross-reactive memory T cells took part in the SARS-CoV-2 response.

Ficoll-Paque density gradient centrifugation was the method used to isolate PBMCs. The trim is 5 bases for V and 8 bases for J, with a gap of 18 bases between the germline ends. CDR1 is given as SGHTA and CDR2 as FQGNSA, both from the germline V gene. Inclusive of the bounding cysteine and phenylalanine, the CDR3 is 14 residues long. The DNA shown is the 42-base CDR3, in frame from base 1. Note on this clonotype: Its antigen is unknown. Base qualities are missing; no much larger clone stands one base away.

The sequencer was an Illumina NovaSeq 6000. cDNA libraries for TCRalpha and TCRbeta were prepared by 5'RACE using constant-segment primers, with sample barcodes and unique molecular identifiers added. Trizol reagent was used to extract RNA from every sample. The libraries were amplified in two PCR steps, and the second step added a second sample barcode and Illumina TruSeq adapters. Libraries were sequenced on an Illumina NovaSeq with 2 x 150 bp paired-end reads. The source study handled its data this way. With migec v1.2.7, reads were demultiplexed and then collapsed into UMI-guided consensus sequences. With mixcr v2.1.11, UMI consensuses were aligned to TRA and TRB V and J templates and assembled into clonotypes. A clonotype was counted as expanded or contracted only if both edgeR and NoisET called the change significant, with noise models trained on biological replicates. edgeR calls used a false discovery rate-adjusted p below 0.01 and a log2 fold-change threshold of 1. PCA with hierarchical clustering of max-normalized trajectories of the 1000 most abundant clonotypes was used as exploratory dynamics analysis. Each responding clone was given a CD4 or CD8 phenotype based on the CD4+ and CD8+ repertoires, which had been sequenced separately. TCRdb redid the processing of the public reads, applying fastp at Q25 and MiXCR, and retained in-frame beta chains. For every CDR3 protein sequence, its rows merge into one entry that carries the most common genes and DNA. The V and J calls, along with clone size, are taken from TCRdb and not from the paper's own processing. This sample is represented by approximately 340,000 distinct CDR3 sequences; about 16% of them were singletons. The ten largest clones add up to 20% to 25% of the sample.

What was sequenced was PBMCs or a T cell subset sorted from them (not recorded which). This clonotype was sampled from a man younger than 35 who had mild COVID-19 (a few samples of this study predate the infection). The sample titles of this study are shuffled in the database, so cell type and time point are left out; the donor was told from shared clones. The V and J segments used are TRBV7-2 and TRBJ1-2, with no reliable assignment of the D segment. The base sequence is TGTGCCAGCAGCCCCCGATGGGAGGGCGGAGGCTACACCTTC. It codes for CASSPRWEGGGYTF.